The entry that follows covers one T cell receptor beta chain sequence. This clone has only one observation. Its specific antigen is unknown. No base qualities exist here, and no much larger clone lies one base off it. This record belongs to a study of T cells in localized non-small cell lung cancer (dated by TCRdb to the early 2020s). A note on the overall study: The study analyzed T cell repertoires of 236 early-stage NSCLC patients, comparing tumors and uninvolved tumor-adjacent lungs. The cohort consisted of 200 to 250 treatment-naive NSCLC patients whose localized lung tumors had been resected. A mean age of about 66 years was recorded for the NSCLC patients, of whom more than 120 were male and 107 were female.

The study at large found these results: A median of 57 of the top 100 tumor clones turned up in the paired uninvolved adjacent lung, and 25 to 35 of those clones also ranked among the top 100 of that same adjacent lung. Because multi-region tumor sequencing was not performed, intratumor heterogeneity could not be ruled out. The highest T cell clonality was observed in uninvolved tumor-adjacent lung, where clonality exceeded that of tumor, suggesting that antigenic responses were more focused in uninvolved tumor-adjacent lung. Longer overall survival was associated with higher blood T cell density, whereas shorter survival was associated with higher adjacent-lung clonality. Because the study design was exploratory, TCR variables were selected using unadjusted p-values without false-discovery rate correction.

TCR beta CDR3 regions were sequenced from DNA using the immunoSEQ Assay. On the authors' methods: To compute T cell density, TCR beta template counts were normalized to usable DNA, which was estimated by amplifying housekeeping genes. Richness was estimated with the preseqR package, extrapolating to 400,000 templates for PBMC samples and 120,000 templates for tissue samples. Clonality was defined by subtracting Pielou's evenness from one. Tissue-enriched TCRs were identified through differential abundance testing performed on productive amino-acid clonotypes, with a minimum total count of 5 and an alpha of 0.1. Repertoire overlap between compartments was quantified with the Jaccard Index and Morisita Overlap Index. GLIPH grouped TCR beta CDR3s together with public tetramer-defined viral CDR3s, and a viral motif had to include at least three viral sequences and show V-gene enrichment. This immuneACCESS table, as held by TCRdb, lists in-frame sequences with V and J called but not all clones. Of the missing ones, under half trace to an unresolved V gene in checked studies; the others have no known cause. The DNA was the basis for D and trimming; V, J and clone size are from that table. The sample table lists about 59,000 clones, approximately 90% of them with a count of one. The top ten clones comprise 20% of the sample.

The CDR3 holds 15 amino acids from the cysteine to the phenylalanine. Just the 45-base CDR3 DNA is kept, in frame starting at base 1. CDR1 and CDR2 were assigned from the germline V gene (reference sequence) as MNHEY and SMNVEV. V is cut by 5 bases and J by 7 bases, and the space between the germline ends is 18 bases. At diagnosis, tumor, uninvolved tumor-adjacent lung and peripheral blood were collected and then preserved as a mix of FFPE and fresh-frozen material. For TCR repertoire profiling, blood samples were analyzed in the form of peripheral blood mononuclear cells. The source is a man aged 40 to 70 with stage I lung adenocarcinoma. The chain is made from TRBV27 and TRBJ2-1; no D gene call is confident. The starting material was peripheral blood, obtained before any cancer treatment. The nucleotide sequence reads TGTGCCAGCAGTAAACTCTCTGATCTGGATAATGAGCAGTTCTTC. This is translated as CASSKLSDLDNEQFF.